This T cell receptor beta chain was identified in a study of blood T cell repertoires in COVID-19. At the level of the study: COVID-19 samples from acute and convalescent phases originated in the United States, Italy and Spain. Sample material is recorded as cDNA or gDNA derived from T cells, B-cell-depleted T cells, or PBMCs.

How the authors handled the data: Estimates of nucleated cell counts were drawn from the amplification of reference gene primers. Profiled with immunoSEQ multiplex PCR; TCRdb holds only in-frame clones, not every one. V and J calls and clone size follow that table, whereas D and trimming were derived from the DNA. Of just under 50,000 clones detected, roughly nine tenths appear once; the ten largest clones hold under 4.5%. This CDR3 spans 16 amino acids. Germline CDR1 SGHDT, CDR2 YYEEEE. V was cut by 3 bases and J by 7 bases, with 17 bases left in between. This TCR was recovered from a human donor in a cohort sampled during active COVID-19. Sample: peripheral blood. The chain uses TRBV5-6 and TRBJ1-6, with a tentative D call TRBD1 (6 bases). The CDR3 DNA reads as TGTGCCAGCAGCTCGGGGGGGGCCCCAGGGAATTCACCCCTCCACTTT. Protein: CASSSGGAPGNSPLHF.